This T cell receptor (beta chain) derives from a study of blood T cell repertoires in COVID-19. Across the study: COVID-19 samples, acute and convalescent, were from the United States, Italy and Spain. Sample material is recorded as cDNA or gDNA derived from T cells, B-cell-depleted T cells, or PBMCs.

The CDR3 totals 12 residues. Seattle-derived patients entered the study during active infection and were followed longitudinally. Authors' data handling: Amplifying reference gene primers gave estimates of nucleated cell counts. Libraries were prepared by immunoSEQ multiplex PCR; TCRdb keeps only in-frame clonotypes and omits some of them. V and J calls and clone size are given by that table; D and trimming were obtained from the DNA. In the table there are fewer than 700,000 clones, roughly nine tenths of which are singletons. This clonotype originated in a woman aged 45-59 years with COVID-19, enrolled during active disease. The specimen was peripheral blood. The rearrangement uses TRBV12-1 and TRBJ1-1; the table's TRBD1 call for D was not verified on the DNA. TRBV12-1 is assigned pseudogene status. The DNA of the CDR3 is TGTGCCAGCAGCTACATGAACACTGAAGCTTTCTTT. Protein product: CASSYMNTEAFF.